A selection of T cell receptor beta chains follows, all from one sample in a study of T cell responses to AZD1222 COVID-19 vaccine. TCRdb's table, derived via immunoSEQ multiplex PCR, lists solely in-frame clones and lacks some. This table holds some 120,000 clones, roughly 91% found once. The sequenced sample was peripheral blood, obtained on day 0 of MenACWY control vaccination. All receptors derive from an adult in good health. Both conserved end residues are part of each CDR3. A D gene is named only where the DNA matches it firmly. Size is omitted from some rows. Given values are once, few, many or a class for expanded clones.

clone_size j_call d_call v_call cdr3_aa cdr3_nt
- TRBJ1-2 TRBD1 TRBV11-2 CASSPGQSYGYTF TGTGCCAGCAGCCCGGGACAGTCCTATGGCTACACCTTC
once TRBJ2-7 - TRBV7-9 CASSPTRGGSSYEQYF TGTGCCAGCAGCCCTACTAGAGGCGGATCCTCCTACGAGCAGTACTTC
- TRBJ2-2 TRBD1 TRBV19 CASRTGGAGAGELFF TGTGCCAGCAGGACAGGGGGTGCTGGGGCCGGGGAGCTGTTTTTT
once TRBJ2-2 TRBD2 TRBV5-1 CASSLEAGESGELFF TGCGCCAGCAGCTTGGAGGCGGGGGAGTCCGGGGAGCTGTTTTTT
- TRBJ2-3 - TRBV6-5 CATRERVTTDTQYF TGTGCCACCAGAGAGCGGGTAACCACAGATACGCAGTATTTT
- TRBJ1-6 - TRBV11-2 CASSLDPGPNSPLHF TGTGCCAGCAGCTTAGATCCGGGACCTAATTCACCCCTCCACTTT
- TRBJ2-2 - TRBV30 CAWGGSGELFF TGTGCCTGGGGGGGCTCCGGGGAGCTGTTTTTT
- TRBJ2-1 - TRBV28 CASSLVTPRSYNEQFF TGTGCCAGCAGTTTAGTGACTCCCCGCTCCTACAATGAGCAGTTCTTC
few TRBJ1-6 - TRBV7-9 CASSLLGSYNSPLHF TGTGCCAGCAGCTTATTAGGCTCCTATAATTCACCCCTCCACTTT
- TRBJ1-4 - TRBV29-1 CSVDWRGKLFF TGCAGCGTTGATTGGAGGGGAAAACTGTTTTTT
- TRBJ2-7 - TRBV2 CASSDQGPELIIPNEQYF TGTGCCAGCAGTGACCAGGGGCCCGAATTAATTATACCAAACGAGCAGTACTTC
- TRBJ2-1 TRBD2 TRBV29-1 CSALTSGSFYDEQFF TGCAGCGCCTTGACTAGCGGGAGTTTTTACGATGAGCAGTTCTTC
- TRBJ1-2 TRBD1 TRBV5-1 CASSSGQGNYGYTF TGCGCCAGCAGCTCCGGACAGGGAAACTATGGCTACACCTTC
once TRBJ2-7 - TRBV7-7 CASSFGESYEQYF TGTGCCAGCAGCTTCGGGGAGTCCTACGAGCAGTACTTC
- TRBJ2-2 - TRBV9 CASSVLSAGTGELFF TGTGCCAGCAGCGTGTTATCCGCGGGAACCGGGGAGCTGTTTTTT
- TRBJ1-6 - TRBV7-9 CASSFSGNNSPLHF TGTGCCAGCAGCTTCTCAGGGAATAATTCACCCCTCCACTTT
- TRBJ1-1 TRBD1 TRBV27 CASSLKGQGTEAFF TGTGCCAGCAGTCTAAAGGGACAGGGCACTGAAGCTTTCTTT
- TRBJ1-1 - TRBV6-5 CASSWTSLSNTEAFF TGTGCCAGCAGCTGGACCTCACTATCGAACACTGAAGCTTTCTTT
- TRBJ1-1 - TRBV10-3 CAISELMSTEAFF TGTGCCATCAGTGAATTGATGAGCACTGAAGCTTTCTTT
- TRBJ1-1 - TRBV11-3 CASSSYKGMNTEAFF TGTGCCAGCAGCTCATACAAGGGAATGAACACTGAAGCTTTCTTT
- TRBJ2-7 TRBD2 TRBV5-8 CASSPGTNPVHEQYF TGTGCCAGCAGCCCCGGGACTAACCCCGTCCACGAGCAGTACTTC
- TRBJ1-2 - TRBV6-5 CASSYRGSANYGYTF TGTGCCAGCAGTTATCGGGGATCGGCCAACTATGGCTACACCTTC
- TRBJ2-7 - TRBV11-3 CASSLVTGNTDEQYF TGTGCCAGCAGCTTAGTGACCGGGAACACGGACGAGCAGTACTTC
- TRBJ1-3 - TRBV14 CASSQLAGLSGNTIYF TGTGCCAGCAGCCAATTGGCCGGGCTCTCTGGAAACACCATATATTTT